A few counts support the clone carrying this T cell receptor (beta chain). The antigen remains unidentified. Treatment specified: oral pan-JAK inhibitor, 5-10 mg twice daily. These data belong to a study of CD8+ T cells in alopecia areata. Study information: Twice daily, treated patients received 5 to 10 mg of oral tofacitinib. Tofacitinib ran for 6 to 18 months before 6 months off drug.

Per the germline V gene, CDR1 is SEHNR and CDR2 is FQNEAQ (reference sequence). V gave up 6 bases and J gave up 4 bases, with 7 bases separating them. The CDR3 has 12 residues. RNA, once extracted, was reverse transcribed into cDNA for use as the sequencing template. Sequencing used immunoSEQ multiplex PCR; TCRdb keeps in-frame clones, though not all of them. Of 190,000 or so clones in the sample, roughly 64% are singletons; the top ten hold around 12%. Study-wide findings and caveats: TCR sharing was clearer in mice than between patients, perhaps partly owing to patient HLA diversity. Scalp and blood retained many expanded lesional clones during tofacitinib.

This clonotype was sampled from a human donor with alopecia areata. The chain combines TRBV7-9 with TRBJ1-5, with D unresolved. The sequences come from CD8+ T cells sorted from blood, collected at week 24, from a patient treated with tofacitinib. The CDR3 sequence is CASRRENQPQHF. CDR3 nucleotide sequence: TGTGCCAGCAGGCGGGAAAATCAGCCCCAGCATTTT.